Sequencing of this T cell receptor (beta chain) was carried out in a study of blood T cell repertoires in COVID-19 (dated by TCRdb to about 2020). With respect to the entire study: Samples from collaborators originated in the United States, Italy and Spain and spanned both the acute and convalescent phases of COVID-19. The prospective study material was composed of cDNA or gDNA derived from T cells, B-cell-depleted T cells, or PBMCs. The dataset comprised deeply sampled blood TCRbeta repertoires from subjects exposed to, actively infected with, or recovered from COVID-19. The repertoires were released in a freely available public database meant as a resource for research on the immune response to SARS-CoV-2. The samples were drawn from two sources: the first 160 participants of the ongoing ImmuneRACE study, and some 1,300 subjects contributed by 6 global collaborators. Sample metadata almost always included a de-identified subject ID, COVID-19 status, age in years and sex. Where available, HLA class I and class II types were obtained from metadata supplied by the sample provider rather than from assay-based typing.

TCRbeta CDR3 regions were amplified from genomic DNA using the immunoSEQ Assay, a bias-controlled multiplex PCR. The paper's data handling went like this. Nucleated cell counts per sample were estimated from amplification of reference gene primers within the assay. To quantify the absolute abundance of each unique TCRbeta CDR3 rearrangement, sequence reads were collapsed and filtered. For each sample, productive Simpson clonality was calculated as the square root of Simpson's diversity index over productive rearrangements. The source is immuneACCESS, and TCRdb retained only in-frame sequences with V and J called. Part of the clones is not carried over; for the studies checked, unresolved V genes explain less than half of this, and the remainder is unexplained. V and J calls plus clone size are reproduced from that table; the DNA served to infer D and trimming. This sample lists tens of thousands of clones; about 90% were detected once. The top ten constitute 7% to 9% of the sample.

As concerns this clone: Its recognized antigen is unknown. No quality values exist for individual bases; no much larger clone is one base distant.

The germline V gene yields SGHVS for CDR1 and FQNEAQ for CDR2. The cysteine opens and the phenylalanine closes a CDR3 of 14 amino acids. Of all the DNA, just the CDR3 is kept, 42 bases in frame from base 1. The trim is 5 bases for V and 10 bases for J, with a gap of 21 bases between the germline ends. Each collaborating institution followed its own protocols to collect whole blood in K2EDTA tubes. For TCRbeta analysis, collaborators shipped samples as frozen whole blood, isolated PBMCs, or DNA extracted from either of those sample types. Summary of the overall study and its limitations: The amount of clinical and demographic metadata varied by source and participant and was provided uncurated.

Material for sequencing was peripheral blood. The sequence links TRBV7-8 to TRBJ2-7; a tentative D call is TRBD2 (6 bases match). This clonotype was obtained from a man aged 45-60 years with acute or convalescent COVID-19. For the CDR3, the sequence is CASSPPGEWEPQYF. The nucleotide sequence reads as follows: TGTGCCAGCAGCCCCCCGGGGGAATGGGAACCTCAGTACTTC.